Detailed here is one T cell receptor beta chain. No patient had autoimmune disease or received systemic immunosuppression. Here immunoSEQ multiplex PCR was the method, and the copy in TCRdb shows in-frame clones only, minus some. The sample gives over 150,000 clones, approximately 94% of which show up once; just over 0.3% is in the top ten. This sample is part of a study of OX40 agonist ivuxolimab in advanced cancers. Germline values: CDR1 MNHEY, CDR2 SMNVEV (reference sequence). With 2 bases removed from V and 4 bases from J, the gap between germline ends came to 17 bases. The CDR3 extends over 17 amino acids.

The chain uses TRBV27 and TRBJ2-2; D is possibly TRBD1 (6 bases). The material sequenced was CD4+ or CD8+ T cells sorted from blood, taken in a trial of the OX40 agonist ivuxolimab. The sequence was collected from an adult with an advanced solid tumor such as melanoma, head and neck, liver or kidney cancer. The CDR3 DNA is TGTGCCAGCAGTTTAAGGGCAGGGGATCTCGCCACCGGGGAGCTGTTTTTT. It specifies CASSLRAGDLATGELFF.